This entry lists 9 T cell receptor beta chains sequenced from one sample in a study of beta chain features in type 1 diabetes. The isolated RNA, all of it, was reverse transcribed, so expressed TCRB transcripts were what got sequenced. TCRdb's table, derived via immunoSEQ multiplex PCR, lists solely in-frame clones and lacks some. This table has 200,000 to 250,000 clones, about a tenth appearing once. The material sequenced was central memory CD4+ T cells from blood. The receptor set was obtained from a man between 18 and 35 years old in good health.

This chain connects TRBV2 to TRBJ2-1; the D is unclear. This CDR3 is 15 amino acids long. Germline V gives CDR1 SNHLY, CDR2 FYNNEI. V was shortened by 2 bases and J by 2 bases, with 10 bases between the two germline ends. The CDR3 sequence: CASSETREPYNEQFF. The CDR3 region has the DNA TGTGCCAGCAGTGAAACCAGAGAACCCTACAATGAGCAGTTCTTC.

This chain joins TRBV9 and TRBJ2-5; TRBD2 agrees at 9 bases. V lost 0 bases and J lost 5; bases outside the gene matches: 5. In germline, CDR1 is SGDLS, CDR2 YYNGEE. The CDR3 is 15 amino acids. The CDR3 region has the DNA TGTGCCAGCAGCGTAGTGGCGGGAGGGCTGGAGACCCAGTACTTC. The encoded protein is CASSVVAGGLETQYF.

Only a few counts were recorded for this clone. The chain recombines TRBV2 with TRBJ2-6, with unresolved D. The V gene lost 1 base and the J gene lost 4 bases, with 8 bases spanning the gap. Germline CDR1 is SNHLY and CDR2 is FYNNEI. This CDR3 has 15 amino acids. This chain's CDR3 is CASSEGGTGANVLTF. CDR3 sequence (DNA): TGTGCCAGCAGTGAAGGAGGTACCGGGGCCAACGTCCTGACTTTC.

The table lists this clone with a few counts. The V and J genes are TRBV2 and TRBJ2-2; D gene uncertain. Germline CDR1 and CDR2: SNHLY and FYNNEI. This CDR3 region has 14 residues. V was pared by 4 bases and J by 0 bases, with 6 bases between. In nucleotides, the CDR3 is TGTGCCAGCAGTGGGCAGCCGAACACCGGGGAGCTGTTTTTT. Protein product: CASSGQPNTGELFF.

Turning to this clone: The sample contains more than one DNA sequence encoding this CDR3. V gene TRBV5-1 combines with J gene TRBJ2-1; 8 positions match TRBD2. Germline values: CDR1 SGHRS, CDR2 YFSETQ. The CDR3 has 15 amino acids. V was pared by 3 bases and J by 0 bases, with 2 bases of the junction left unmatched. CDR3 DNA: TGCGCCAGCAGCTCTAGCGGGTCCTCCTACAATGAGCAGTTCTTC. Translating gives CASSSSGSSYNEQFF.

This clone occurred a few times. The chain uses TRBV19 and TRBJ2-2, with D hard to call. CDR3 length: 12 residues. Looked up from germline, CDR1 is LNHDA and CDR2 is SQIVND (reference sequence). Trimming pared 3 bases from V and 7 bases from J, leaving 6 bases between. The CDR3 sequence is CASSMWGGELFF. DNA for the CDR3: TGTGCCAGTAGTATGTGGGGCGGGGAGCTGTTTTTT. Full variable domain (outside the CDR3, taken from reference TRBV19 and TRBJ2-2): DGGITQSPKYLFRKEGQNVTLSCEQNLNHDAMYWYRQDPGQGLRLIYYSQIVNDFQKGDIAEGYSVSREKKESFPLTVTSAQKNPTAFYLCASSMWGGELFFGEGSRLTVL.

A few counts support this clone. This chain's CDR3 is CASSGGTDSEAFF. DNA of the CDR3: TGTGCCAGCAGTGGCGGGACAGATTCTGAAGCTTTCTTT. The J gene is TRBJ1-1, the V gene TRBV6-6; 7 positions match TRBD1. The CDR3 covers 13 residues. V lost 5 bases, J lost 6 bases, and 6 bases stayed unmatched. CDR1 MNHNY and CDR2 SVGAGI come from the germline V gene (reference sequence).

The table lists this clone with many counts. The genes are TRBV7-9 and TRBJ1-2, with D hard to call. CDR3 length: 12 residues. V was pared by 5 bases and J by 7 bases, with 11 bases between. Germline CDR1 reads SEHNR; CDR2 reads FQNEAQ (reference sequence). The CDR3 DNA follows: TGTGCCAGCAGCCCCATAGCCGGTGGCTACACCTTC. Amino acid sequence: CASSPIAGGYTF.

There are a few counts of this clone. The rearrangement joins TRBV15 to TRBJ2-1; TRBD2 matches at 7 bases. V was pared by 2 bases and J by 2 bases, with 6 bases of the junction left unmatched. Germline V gives CDR1 LNHNV, CDR2 YYDKDF (reference sequence). The CDR3 totals 16 residues. Here the CDR3 reads CATSRREAKAYNEQFF. The CDR3, as DNA: TGTGCCACCAGCAGACGGGAGGCCAAAGCCTACAATGAGCAGTTCTTC.